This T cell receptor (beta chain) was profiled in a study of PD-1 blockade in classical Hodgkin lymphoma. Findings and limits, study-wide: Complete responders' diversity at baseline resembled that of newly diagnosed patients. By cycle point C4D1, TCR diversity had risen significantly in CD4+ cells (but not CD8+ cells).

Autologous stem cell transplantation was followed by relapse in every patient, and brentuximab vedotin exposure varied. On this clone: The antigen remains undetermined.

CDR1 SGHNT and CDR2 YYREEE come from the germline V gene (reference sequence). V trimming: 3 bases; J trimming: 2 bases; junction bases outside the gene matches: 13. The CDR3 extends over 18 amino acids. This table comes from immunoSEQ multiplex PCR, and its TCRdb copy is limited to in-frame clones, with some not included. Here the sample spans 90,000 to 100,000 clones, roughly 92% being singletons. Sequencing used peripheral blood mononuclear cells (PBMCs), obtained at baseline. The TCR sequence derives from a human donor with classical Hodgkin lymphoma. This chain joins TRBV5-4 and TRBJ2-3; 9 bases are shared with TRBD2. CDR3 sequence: CASSWKREVPTYTDTQYF. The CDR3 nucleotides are TGTGCCAGCAGCTGGAAGCGGGAGGTCCCGACGTACACAGATACGCAGTATTTT.